A single sample gave rise to the 8 T cell receptor beta chains below, sequenced in a study of blood T cells in healthy people across ages. Then a second PCR, running about 7 to 11 cycles, was carried out with a sample-barcoded 5' primer and a J-beta primer mix. TCRdb independently ran MiXCR on the 5' RACE reads; one entry per CDR3 protein. The repertoire holds hundreds of thousands of distinct CDR3 sequences, about 62% seen once, with about 20% in the top ten. The sample was blood. All receptors derive from a man aged 25 to 40 in good health.

Notes on this clonotype: Because the CDR3 is missing its conserved closing phenylalanine or tryptophan, this is likely a read error. The V gene is TRBV20-1, the J gene TRBJ1-6; 8 bases are a match to TRBD1. This CDR3 has 15 amino acids. From germline, CDR1 is DFQATT and CDR2 SNEGSKA (reference sequence). The J segment lost 4 bases and the V segment lost 8 bases, leaving 10 bases of the junction unmatched. CDR3 DNA: TGCAGTCCATGGGGAACAGGGGGTTATAATTCACCCCTCCACTTA. It codes for CSPWGTGGYNSPLHL.

The chain is built from TRBV10-3 and TRBJ2-1; D assignment may be TRBD1 or TRBD2 (6 bases each). Deletions cut 6 bases from V and 10 bases from J, with 10 bases between. This CDR3 is built from 11 residues. Germline CDR1 is ENHRY and CDR2 is SYGVKD. In DNA form, the CDR3 reads TGTGCCATCAGGGAGGGGGACGAGCAGTTCTTC. Its translation: CAIREGDEQFF.

This clonotype has just one count. The chain has TRBV7-8 and TRBJ2-5, with TRBD2 as a possible D gene (6 bases). Germline CDR1 reads SGHVS; CDR2 reads FQNEAQ. CDR3 size: 15 residues. V lost 8 bases, J lost 2 bases, and 18 bases lay in between. DNA of the CDR3: TGTGCCAGCGCGACTTCCCGGGAGATTCAAGAGACCCAGTACTTC. It translates to CASATSREIQETQYF.

This chain connects TRBV29-1 to TRBJ2-4, with D possibly matching TRBD2 (6 bases). Trimming removed 5 bases from V and 6 bases from J, with 8 bases in between. The germline gives CDR1 SQVTM, CDR2 ANQGSEA. The CDR3 runs 11 residues. CDR3 loop: CSVPEGNIQYF. CDR3 nucleotide sequence: TGCAGCGTTCCGGAGGGAAACATTCAGTACTTC. Using reference TRBV29-1 and TRBJ2-4 for the parts outside the CDR3, the full variable domain is SAVISQKPSRDICQRGTSLTIQCQVDSQVTMMFWYRQQPGQSLTLIATANQGSEATYESGFVIDKFPISRPNLTFSTLTVSNMSPEDSSIYLCSVPEGNIQYFGAGTRLSVL.

This clonotype was counted between two and nine times. The rearrangement joins TRBV3-1 to TRBJ2-7; a possible D gene is TRBD1 (5 bases). The J call could be wrong; TRBJ2-5 is a better fit for the DNA end. The CDR3 spans 14 residues. Germline V gene sequence: CDR1 LGHDT, CDR2 YNNKEL (reference sequence). The CDR3 coding sequence is TGTGCCAGCAGCCAAGTGAGCAGGGAAGAGACCCAGTACTTC. Translation gives CASSQVSREETQYF.

The chain has TRBV6-5 and TRBJ2-3; 8 bases are a match to TRBD1. CDR3 length: 17 amino acids. V lost 4 bases to trimming and J lost 0 bases; unmatched junction nucleotides: 9. From germline, CDR1 is MNHEY and CDR2 SVGAGI. CDR3 nucleotide sequence: TGTGCCAGCAGTTCCACTCTCCGGGACAGGAGCACAGATACGCAGTATTTT. Translation: CASSSTLRDRSTDTQYF.

The chain combines TRBV2 with TRBJ1-1; D gene uncertain. Looked up from germline, CDR1 is SNHLY and CDR2 is FYNNEI. V was trimmed by 10 bases and J by 1 base, leaving 7 bases between them. CDR3 length equals 11 residues. The CDR3 bases are TGTGCCATCTCCAGGAACACTGAAGCTTTCTTT. It specifies CAISRNTEAFF. Drawing the rest from reference TRBV2 and TRBJ1-1, the complete variable domain is EPEVTQTPSHQVTQMGQEVILRCVPISNHLYFYWYRQILGQKVEFLVSFYNNEISEKSEIFDDQFSVERPDGSNFTLKIRSTKLEDSAMYFCAISRNTEAFFGQGTRLTVV.

V usage is TRBV20-1 and J usage is TRBJ1-1; D might be TRBD1 (6 bases). Trimming shortened V by 6 bases and J by 2 bases, and 16 bases separated the two germline ends. This CDR3 has 14 amino acids. The germline V gene has CDR1 DFQATT and CDR2 SNEGSKA (reference sequence). The CDR3, as DNA: TGCAGTGCCAGGTGGGGGGGCTTAAACACTGAAGCTTTCTTT. Translating gives CSARWGGLNTEAFF.